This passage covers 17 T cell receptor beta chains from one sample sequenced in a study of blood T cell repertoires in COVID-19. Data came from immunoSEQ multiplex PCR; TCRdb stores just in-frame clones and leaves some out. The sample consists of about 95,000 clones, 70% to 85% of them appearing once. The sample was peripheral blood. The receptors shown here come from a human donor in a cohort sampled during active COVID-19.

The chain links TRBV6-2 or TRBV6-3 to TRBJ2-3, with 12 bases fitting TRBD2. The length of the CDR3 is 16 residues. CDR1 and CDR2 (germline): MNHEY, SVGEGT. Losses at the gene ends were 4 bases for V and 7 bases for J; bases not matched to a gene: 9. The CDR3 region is CASSSTLAGGMYTQYF. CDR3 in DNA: TGTGCCAGCAGTTCTACCCTAGCGGGGGGGATGTATACGCAGTATTTT.

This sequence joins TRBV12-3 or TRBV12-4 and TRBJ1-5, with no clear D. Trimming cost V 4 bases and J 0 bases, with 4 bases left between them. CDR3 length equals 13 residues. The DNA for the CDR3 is TGTGCCAGCAGTTACAATAGCAATCAGCCCCAGCATTTT. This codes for CASSYNSNQPQHF.

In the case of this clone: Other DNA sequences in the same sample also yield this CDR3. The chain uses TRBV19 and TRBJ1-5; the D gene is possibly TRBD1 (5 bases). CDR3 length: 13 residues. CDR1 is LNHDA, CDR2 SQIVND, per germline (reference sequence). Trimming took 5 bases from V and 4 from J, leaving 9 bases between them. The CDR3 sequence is CASSDSRNQPQHF. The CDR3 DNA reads TGTGCCAGTAGTGACAGCAGGAATCAGCCCCAGCATTTT.

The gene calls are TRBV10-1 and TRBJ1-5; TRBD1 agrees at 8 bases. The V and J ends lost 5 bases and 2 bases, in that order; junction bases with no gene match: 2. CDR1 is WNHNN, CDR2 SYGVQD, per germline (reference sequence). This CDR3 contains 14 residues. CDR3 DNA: TGCGCCAGCAGTAAGGACAGGGGCAATCAGCCCCAGCATTTT. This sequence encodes CASSKDRGNQPQHF.

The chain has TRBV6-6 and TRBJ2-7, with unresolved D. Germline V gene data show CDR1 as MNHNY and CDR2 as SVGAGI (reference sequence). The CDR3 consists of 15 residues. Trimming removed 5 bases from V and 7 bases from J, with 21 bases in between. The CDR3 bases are TGTGCCAGCAGTACCCAAGCACCCCGTCATGGTGAGCAGTACTTC. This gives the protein CASSTQAPRHGEQYF.

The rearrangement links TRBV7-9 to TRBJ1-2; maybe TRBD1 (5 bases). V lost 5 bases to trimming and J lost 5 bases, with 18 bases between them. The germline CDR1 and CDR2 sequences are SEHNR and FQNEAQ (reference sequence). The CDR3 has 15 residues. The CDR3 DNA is TGTGCCAGCAGCCCCTTTCTTGTCAGGGAATATGGCTACACCTTC. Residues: CASSPFLVREYGYTF.

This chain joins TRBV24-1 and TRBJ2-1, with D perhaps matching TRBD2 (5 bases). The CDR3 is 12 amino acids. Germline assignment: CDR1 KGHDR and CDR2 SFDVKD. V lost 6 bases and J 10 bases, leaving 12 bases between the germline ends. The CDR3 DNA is TGTGCCACCAGTTACGCGGGCGGAGAGCAGTTCTTC. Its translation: CATSYAGGEQFF.

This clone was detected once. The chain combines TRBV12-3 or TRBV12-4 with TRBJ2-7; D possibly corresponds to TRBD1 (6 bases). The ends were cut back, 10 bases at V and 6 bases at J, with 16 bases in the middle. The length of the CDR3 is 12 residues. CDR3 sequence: CATSRGRVEQYF. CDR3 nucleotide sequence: TGTGCCACCTCCAGGGGCCGGGTCGAGCAGTACTTC.

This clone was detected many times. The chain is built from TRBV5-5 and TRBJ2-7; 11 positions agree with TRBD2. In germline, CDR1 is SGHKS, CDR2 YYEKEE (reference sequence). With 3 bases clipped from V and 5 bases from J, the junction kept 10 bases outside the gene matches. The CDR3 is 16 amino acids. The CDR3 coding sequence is TGTGCCAGCAGCTCGAGAGTTAGCGGGAGGGCCCACGAGCAGTACTTC. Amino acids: CASSSRVSGRAHEQYF.

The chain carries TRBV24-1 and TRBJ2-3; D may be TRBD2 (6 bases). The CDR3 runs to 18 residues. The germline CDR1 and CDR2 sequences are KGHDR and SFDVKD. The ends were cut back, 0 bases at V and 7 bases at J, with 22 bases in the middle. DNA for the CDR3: TGTGCCACCAGTGATTTGCCACAGGAGGGGCTAGCGAGCCATACGCAGTATTTT. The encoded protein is CATSDLPQEGLASHTQYF.

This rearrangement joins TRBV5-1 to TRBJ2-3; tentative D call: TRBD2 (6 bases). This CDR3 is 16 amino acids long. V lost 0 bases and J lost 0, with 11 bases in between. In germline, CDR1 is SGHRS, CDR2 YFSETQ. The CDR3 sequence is CASSLALAASTDTQYF. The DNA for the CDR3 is TGCGCCAGCAGCTTGGCGTTAGCGGCTAGCACAGATACGCAGTATTTT.

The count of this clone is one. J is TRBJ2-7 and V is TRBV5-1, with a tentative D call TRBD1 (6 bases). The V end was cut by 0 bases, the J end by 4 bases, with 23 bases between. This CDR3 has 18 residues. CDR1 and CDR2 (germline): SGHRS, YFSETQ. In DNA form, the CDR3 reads TGCGCCAGCAGCTTGGCCTCCGTTGTTAACAGGGACCCTTACGAGCAGTACTTC. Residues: CASSLASVVNRDPYEQYF. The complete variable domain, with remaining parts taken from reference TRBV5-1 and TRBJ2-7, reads KAGVTQTPRYLIKTRGQQVTLSCSPISGHRSVSWYQQTPGQGLQFLFEYFSETQRNKGNFPGRFSGRQFSNSRSEMNVSTLELGDSALYLCASSLASVVNRDPYEQYFGPGTRLTVT.

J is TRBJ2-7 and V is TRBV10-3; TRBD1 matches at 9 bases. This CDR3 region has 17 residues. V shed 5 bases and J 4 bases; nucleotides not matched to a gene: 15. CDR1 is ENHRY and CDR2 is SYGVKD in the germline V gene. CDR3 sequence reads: CAISNKPPGTGFYEQYF. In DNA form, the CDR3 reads TGTGCCATCAGTAATAAACCTCCCGGGACAGGGTTTTACGAGCAGTACTTC.

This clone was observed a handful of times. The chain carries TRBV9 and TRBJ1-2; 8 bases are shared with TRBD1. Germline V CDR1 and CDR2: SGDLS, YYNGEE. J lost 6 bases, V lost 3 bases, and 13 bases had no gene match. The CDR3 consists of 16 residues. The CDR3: CASSARTGWLSDGYTF. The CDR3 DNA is TGTGCCAGCAGCGCCCGGACAGGGTGGCTGAGCGATGGCTACACCTTC.

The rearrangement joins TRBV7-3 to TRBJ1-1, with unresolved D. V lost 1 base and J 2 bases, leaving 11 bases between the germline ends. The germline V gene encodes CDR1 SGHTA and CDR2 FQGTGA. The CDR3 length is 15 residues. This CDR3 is CASSLNAVGNTEAFF. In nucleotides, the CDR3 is TGTGCCAGCAGCTTAAATGCAGTGGGCAACACTGAAGCTTTCTTT.

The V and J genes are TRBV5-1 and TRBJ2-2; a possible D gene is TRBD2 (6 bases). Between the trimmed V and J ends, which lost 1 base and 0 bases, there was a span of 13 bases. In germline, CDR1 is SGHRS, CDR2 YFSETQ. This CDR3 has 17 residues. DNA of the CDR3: TGCGCCAGCAGCTTGTGGGGGTCTAGCGCGAACACCGGGGAGCTGTTTTTT. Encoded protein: CASSLWGSSANTGELFF.

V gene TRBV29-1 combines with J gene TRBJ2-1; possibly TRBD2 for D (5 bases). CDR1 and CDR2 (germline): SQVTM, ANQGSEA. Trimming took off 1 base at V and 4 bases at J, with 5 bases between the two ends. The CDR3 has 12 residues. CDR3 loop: CSVEGLYNEQFF. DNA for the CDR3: TGCAGCGTTGAAGGACTATACAATGAGCAGTTCTTC.